This T cell receptor beta chain was documented in a study of blood T cell repertoires in COVID-19. About the study: The United States, Italy and Spain supplied acute and convalescent COVID-19 samples. T cells, B-cell-depleted T cells, or PBMCs supplied cDNA or gDNA.

Profiled with immunoSEQ multiplex PCR; TCRdb holds only in-frame clones, not every one. In the table there are about 350,000 clones, roughly 84% of which are singletons. Sample: PBMCs or T cells enriched from blood (not recorded which). The receptor comes from a woman aged 30 to 39 who had recovered from COVID-19.

The DNA for the CDR3 is TGTGCCAGCAGCCCTGGACTAGCGGGGCCCTACGAGCAGTACTTC. Amino acid sequence: CASSPGLAGPYEQYF. V gene TRBV7-2 combines with J gene TRBJ2-7; 12 nucleotides line up with TRBD2. This CDR3 has 15 amino acids. V shed 5 bases and J 2 bases; nucleotides not matched to a gene: 4. Germline V gene data show CDR1 as SGHTA and CDR2 as FQGNSA.